The T cell receptor beta chain described here comes from a study of early T cells in non-severe SARS-CoV-2 infection (dated by TCRdb to 2020 to 2023). About the study as a whole: Because TCR sequencing relied on bulk RNA taken from unsorted whole blood, pairing of alpha and beta chains was not possible.

Taken from cysteine to phenylalanine, the CDR3 has 14 residues. Only CDR3 DNA is held: 42 bases, read in frame from base 1. The germline V gene sets CDR1 to SGHRS and CDR2 to YFSETQ. The V end loses 4 bases and the J end loses 2 bases, and a stretch of 13 bases separates them. This clonotype has at least ten counts. What this receptor recognizes is not known. Base qualities are missing; no much larger clone stands one base away. What the work shows at the level of the full study, not this receptor alone: Matching against VDJdb was skewed toward anti-spike CD8 responses, likely underestimated virus-specific expansions, and missed private and CD4 specificities.

Library construction relied on 5' RACE. TCRdb names NextSeq 500 as the instrument used. Unique molecular identifiers were attached to individual cDNA molecules in the TCR library protocol so that sequencing error and PCR bias could be corrected. Both TCR alpha and beta chains were sequenced, and tight co-correlation was observed between alpha and beta sequence abundances in each sample. The published analysis was carried out like this. V gene, J gene and CDR3 annotation of TCR sequences was performed with Decombinator V4. TCRs were defined as expanded if a significant change between any two time points was detected under a Poisson model with p below 0.0001. TCR abundances were normalised to the total number of TCRs sequenced per sample and were expressed as counts per million. MAIT TCRs were defined by TRAV1-2 paired with TRAJ12, TRAJ20 or TRAJ33, and iNKT TCRs by TRAV10 paired with TRAJ18. A search of VDJdb, accessed on 1 November 2021, was run for TCRs annotated to CMV, EBV and SARS-CoV-2, with TCRs annotated for multiple antigens excluded. The public reads were run again by TCRdb, first through fastp at Q25 and then through MiXCR, and only productive beta chains were kept. Each entry is one CDR3 protein sequence, shown with its most common DNA and genes. What appears here as the V and J calls and clone size reflects TCRdb's work, not the paper's. For this sample there are tens of thousands of distinct CDR3 sequences; around 9.3% appear just once. The top ten clonotypes cover around 20% of the sample.

A case-control design nested within a healthcare worker cohort in London, UK, was used, with weekly nasopharyngeal swab PCR tests and blood sampling performed. Between 23 and 31 March 2020, the week of the UK lockdown, healthcare workers were enrolled and then followed up weekly for as long as 16 weeks. The sequenced material came from whole blood. This chain joins TRBV5-1 to TRBJ2-7, with the D gene not confidently named. This receptor was taken from an adult who was a healthcare worker with PCR-confirmed SARS-CoV-2 infection or an uninfected control (not recorded which). The CDR3 region has the sequence CASSPQTVTYEQYF. In nucleotide form, the sequence is TGCGCCAGCAGCCCCCAGACGGTTACCTACGAGCAGTACTTC. This CDR3, with the reference TRBV5-1 and TRBJ2-7 proteins standing in past its ends, gives the full variable domain KAGVTQTPRYLIKTRGQQVTLSCSPISGHRSVSWYQQTPGQGLQFLFEYFSETQRNKGNFPGRFSGRQFSNSRSEMNVSTLELGDSALYLCASSPQTVTYEQYFGPGTRLTVT.